Shown below are 11 T cell receptor beta chains from a single sample sequenced in a study of blood T cells in healthy people across ages. Alongside a J-beta primer mix, a sample-barcoded 5' primer served in a second PCR lasting roughly 7 to 11 cycles. TCRdb recomputed calls from the 5' RACE reads with MiXCR, one row per CDR3 protein. This sample yields about a million distinct CDR3 sequences, of which approximately 49% are seen a single time; 10% to 15% belongs to the top ten. Material: blood. The origin of the receptors is a man aged 30 to 39 in good health.

V gene TRBV7-9 combines with J gene TRBJ1-1; 8 nucleotides agree with TRBD1. Per germline, CDR1 SEHNR and CDR2 FQNEAQ (reference sequence). With 6 bases clipped from V and 5 bases from J, the junction kept 5 bases outside the gene matches. This CDR3 has 13 amino acids. The CDR3 protein is CASSGQGKTEAFF. DNA for the CDR3: TGTGCCAGCAGTGGACAGGGAAAAACTGAAGCTTTCTTT. The full variable domain, completed using reference TRBV7-9 and TRBJ1-1, is DTGVSQNPRHKITKRGQNVTFRCDPISEHNRLYWYRQTLGQGPEFLTYFQNEAQLEKSRLLSDRFSAERPKGSFSTLEIQRTEQGDSAMYLCASSGQGKTEAFFGQGTRLTVV.

CDR3 coding DNA: TGCAGCGTTGAAGATCATGTGCAGGGCGGTAGGGAATATTCTCAGCCCCAGCATTTT. This translates into CSVEDHVQGGREYSQPQHF. The V call is TRBV29-1, the J call TRBJ1-5, with D maybe TRBD1 (5 bases). CDR3 size: 19 residues. Germline V gene data show CDR1 as SQVTM and CDR2 as ANQGSEA. Trimming cost V 0 bases and J 6 bases, with 27 bases left between them.

The chain employs TRBV27 and TRBJ1-6, with a possible D match to TRBD1 (5 bases). V was trimmed by 6 bases and J by 7 bases, leaving 13 bases between them. This CDR3 has 14 amino acids. Germline CDR1 and CDR2: MNHEY and SMNVEV (reference sequence). CDR3 residues: CASRDIMGNSPLHF. Here the CDR3 DNA reads TGTGCCAGCAGGGACATCATGGGGAATTCACCCCTCCACTTT.

The chain employs TRBV29-1 and TRBJ2-1, with D maybe TRBD1 (7 bases). CDR3 length: 11 residues. The V gene lost 6 bases and the J gene lost 13 bases, with 16 bases spanning the gap. Germline lookup yields CDR1 SQVTM and CDR2 ANQGSEA. The CDR3 DNA reads as TGCAGCGTCCTCAGGGGGGAGACCCAGTTCTTC. This gives the protein CSVLRGETQFF.

This chain uses TRBV6-5 with TRBJ1-1, with D unclear. Germline CDR1 and CDR2: MNHEY and SVGAGI. V was pared by 2 bases and J by 0 bases, with 10 bases between. This CDR3 contains 15 residues. The CDR3: CASSYANEMNTEAFF. In nucleotides, the CDR3 is TGTGCCAGCAGTTACGCGAACGAAATGAACACTGAAGCTTTCTTT.

The chain links TRBV12-5 to TRBJ2-1; 7 bases map to TRBD1. Per the germline V gene, CDR1 is LGHNT and CDR2 is FRNRAP. Trimming removed 5 bases from V and 8 bases from J; junction bases left unmatched: 9. This CDR3 is built from 14 residues. Here the CDR3 reads CASGAMTGTDEQFF. The CDR3 DNA is TGTGCTAGTGGTGCCATGACAGGGACGGATGAGCAGTTCTTC.

This clonotype turned up a few times. The V call is TRBV29-1, the J call TRBJ2-1, with 7 bases lining up with TRBD1. After removal of 5 bases from V and 12 bases from J, the junction contained 10 bases not matched to a gene. Germline V gene sequence: CDR1 SQVTM, CDR2 ANQGSEA. The CDR3 loop spans 12 amino acids. The CDR3 spells CSVITGDTGQFF. CDR3 DNA sequence: TGCAGCGTTATAACAGGGGATACAGGGCAGTTCTTC.

This chain connects TRBV4-3 to TRBJ2-7; D may be TRBD1 or TRBD2 (5 bases each). V lost 0 bases and J lost 2, with 17 bases in between. This CDR3 is 17 amino acids long. The germline CDR1 and CDR2 sequences are LGHNA and YSLEER. This CDR3 reads CASSQDFRGVNPYEQYF. The CDR3 DNA follows: TGCGCCAGCAGCCAAGATTTTAGGGGAGTCAACCCCTACGAGCAGTACTTC.

Note on this clonotype: The junction shows a germline mismatch at one end, possibly a read error. This rearrangement joins TRBV7-3 to TRBJ2-1; TRBD1 matches at 10 bases. The germline V gene encodes CDR1 SGHTA and CDR2 FQGTGA. The CDR3 spans 15 residues. The CDR3 DNA reads as TGTGCCAGCAGCTCGGACAGGGGGTCCTACAATGAGCGGTTCTTC. Translation: CASSSDRGSYNERFF.

The chain has TRBV6-4 and TRBJ2-3; tentatively, D is TRBD1 or TRBD2 (5 bases each). The length of the CDR3 is 14 residues. Between the trimmed V and J ends, which lost 3 bases and 2 bases, there was a span of 9 bases. The V gene's germline CDR1 is MRHNA and CDR2 SNTAGT. CDR3 protein: CASSEGDNTDTQYF. The DNA for the CDR3 is TGTGCCAGCAGTGAGGGGGATAACACAGATACGCAGTATTTT.

This clonotype was counted between two and nine times. The chain carries TRBV20-1 and TRBJ2-2; 9 bases fit TRBD2. J lost 2 bases, V lost 5 bases, and 3 bases had no gene match. The CDR3 sequence is 14 residues long. Germline V gene data show CDR1 as DFQATT and CDR2 as SNEGSKA (reference sequence). The DNA of the CDR3 is TGCAGTGCTGTAGCGGGGGCTAACACCGGGGAGCTGTTTTTT. Translation gives CSAVAGANTGELFF.